This TCR beta chain was sequenced during a study of T cell responses to AZD1222 COVID-19 vaccine. There are 13 residues in the CDR3. V trimming: 5 bases; J trimming: 8 bases; junction bases outside the gene matches: 8. CDR1 and CDR2 from the germline V gene are LNHDA and SQIVND (reference sequence). Notes on the study in general: Donors in the cohort were predominantly white British and more often female, and clonal diversity was possibly underestimated. With two AZD1222 doses given, Spike-specific TCR breadth and depth both rose. Reports say nearly half of spike-specific TCRs go after unmutated variant regions. Mapped onto spike, vaccine-associated CD4 TCRs spanned it and were dominant at 160-218 and 743-854.

The assay was immunoSEQ multiplex PCR, and TCRdb's table has in-frame clones only and misses some. The table has under 110,000 clones, 90% seen once. In this sample, this clone turned up once. Its antigen is unidentified. The clonotype was recovered from an adult in good health. J is TRBJ1-2 and V is TRBV19, with TRBD1 identical over 7 bases. The source material was peripheral blood, sampled on day 0 of AZD1222 vaccination. DNA for the CDR3: TGTGCCAGTAGTGCGACAGGGATCGTAGGCTACACCTTC. Translating gives CASSATGIVGYTF.